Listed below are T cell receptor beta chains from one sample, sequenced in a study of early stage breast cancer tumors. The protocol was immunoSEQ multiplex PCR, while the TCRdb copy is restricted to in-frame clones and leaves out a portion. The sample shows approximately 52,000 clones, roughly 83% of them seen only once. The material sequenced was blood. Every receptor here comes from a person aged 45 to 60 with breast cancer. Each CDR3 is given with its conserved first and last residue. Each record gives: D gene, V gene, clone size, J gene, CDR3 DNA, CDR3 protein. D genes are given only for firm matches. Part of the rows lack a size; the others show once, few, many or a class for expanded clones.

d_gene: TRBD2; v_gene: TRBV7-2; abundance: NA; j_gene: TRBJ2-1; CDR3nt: TGTGCCAGCACCCCATTAAGCGGGAGCCCCCTCGCGGAGCAGTTCTTC; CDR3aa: CASTPLSGSPLAEQFF
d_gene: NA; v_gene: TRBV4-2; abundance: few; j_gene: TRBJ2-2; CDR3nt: TGTGCCAGCAGCTGGAGCGGGGAGCTGTTTTTT; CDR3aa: CASSWSGELFF
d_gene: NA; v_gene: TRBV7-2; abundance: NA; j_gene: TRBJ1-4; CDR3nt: TGTGCCAGCAGCTTAGCAGGGTATGAAAAACTGTTTTTT; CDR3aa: CASSLAGYEKLFF
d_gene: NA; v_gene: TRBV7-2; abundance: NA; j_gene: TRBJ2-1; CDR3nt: TGTGCCAGCAGCTTATGGGATGAGCAGTTCTTC; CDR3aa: CASSLWDEQFF
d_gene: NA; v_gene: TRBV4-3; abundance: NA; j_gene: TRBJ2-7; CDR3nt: TGCGCCAGCAGCCAGCTTGCAAGCTCCTACGAGCAGTACTTC; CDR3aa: CASSQLASSYEQYF
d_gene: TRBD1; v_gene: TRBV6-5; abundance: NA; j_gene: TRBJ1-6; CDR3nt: TGTGCCAGCAGGCCTACCTACCAGGGGGCACCCCTCCACTTT; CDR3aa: CASRPTYQGAPLHF
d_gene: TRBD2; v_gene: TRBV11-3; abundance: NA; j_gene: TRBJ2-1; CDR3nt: TGTGCCAGCAGCTTATCCCCTAGCGGGAGGAATGAGCAGTTCTTC; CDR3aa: CASSLSPSGRNEQFF
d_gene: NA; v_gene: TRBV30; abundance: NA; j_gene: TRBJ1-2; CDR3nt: TGTGCCTGGAAGAAACCGGCCAACCTGAGAGGCTACACCTTC; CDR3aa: CAWKKPANLRGYTF
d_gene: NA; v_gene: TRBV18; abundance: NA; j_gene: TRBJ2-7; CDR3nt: TGTGCCAGCTCACCAGGCCCTTCCTACGAGCAGTACTTC; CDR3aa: CASSPGPSYEQYF
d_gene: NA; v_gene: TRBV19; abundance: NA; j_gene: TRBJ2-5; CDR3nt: TGTGCCAGTAGCCGACAGCAAATCGCACAAGAGACCCAGTACTTC; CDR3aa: CASSRQQIAQETQYF
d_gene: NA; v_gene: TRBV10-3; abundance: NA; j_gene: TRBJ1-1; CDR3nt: TGTGCCATCAGTGCTCCGGATATCACTGAAGCTTTCTTT; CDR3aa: CAISAPDITEAFF
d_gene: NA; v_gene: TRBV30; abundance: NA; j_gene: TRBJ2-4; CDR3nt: TGTGCCTGGAGTGTAGGAGGGTTAGCCAAAAACATTCAGTACTTC; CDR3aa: CAWSVGGLAKNIQYF
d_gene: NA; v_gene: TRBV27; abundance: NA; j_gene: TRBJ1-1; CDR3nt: TGTGCCAGCAGTTCCCGAGAAGGGCGGATCACTGAAGCTTTCTTT; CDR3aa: CASSSREGRITEAFF
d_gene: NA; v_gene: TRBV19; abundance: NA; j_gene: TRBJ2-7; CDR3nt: TGTGCCAGTAGTATAGCTGGGGACGGCTCCTACGAGCAGTACTTC; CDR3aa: CASSIAGDGSYEQYF
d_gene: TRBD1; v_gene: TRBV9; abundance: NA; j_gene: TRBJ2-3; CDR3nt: TGTGCCAGCGGTGGGACAGGGATCACAGATACGCAGTATTTT; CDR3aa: CASGGTGITDTQYF
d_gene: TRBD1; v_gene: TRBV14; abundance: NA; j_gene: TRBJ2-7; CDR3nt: TGTGCCAGCAGCCAAGATGTGAGGGGGCGTAAGGAGCAGTACTTC; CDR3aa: CASSQDVRGRKEQYF
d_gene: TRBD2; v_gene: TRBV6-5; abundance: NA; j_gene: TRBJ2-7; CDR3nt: TGTGCCAGCAGTCAGACGGGGGGATTAGAAGAGCAGTACTTC; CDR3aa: CASSQTGGLEEQYF
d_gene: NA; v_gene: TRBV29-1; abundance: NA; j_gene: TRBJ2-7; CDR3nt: TGCAGCGTTGAAGATCCCGGCAGCTCCTACGAGCAGTACTTC; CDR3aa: CSVEDPGSSYEQYF
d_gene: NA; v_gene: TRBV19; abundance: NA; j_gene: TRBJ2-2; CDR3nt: TGTGCCAGTAACCGACAGGGAGGGACCGGGGAGCTGTTTTTT; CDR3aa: CASNRQGGTGELFF
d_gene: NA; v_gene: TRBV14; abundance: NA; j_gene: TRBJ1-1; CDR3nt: TGTGCCAGCAGCCAAGTATCTACGAACACTGAAGCTTTCTTT; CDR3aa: CASSQVSTNTEAFF
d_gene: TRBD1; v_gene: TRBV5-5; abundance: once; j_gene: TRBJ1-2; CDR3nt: TGTGCCAGCAGCTTGTCCGGACAGGCGGCCGAGAATGGCTACACCTTC; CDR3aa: CASSLSGQAAENGYTF
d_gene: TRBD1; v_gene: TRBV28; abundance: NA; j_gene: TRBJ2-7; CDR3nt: TGTGCCAGCAGTTTGACAGGGCCCTACGAGCAGTACTTC; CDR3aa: CASSLTGPYEQYF
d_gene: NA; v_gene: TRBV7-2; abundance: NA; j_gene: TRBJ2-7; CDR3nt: TGTGCCAGCAGCTTGGAGGGTAAATCCTACGAGCAGTACTTC; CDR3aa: CASSLEGKSYEQYF
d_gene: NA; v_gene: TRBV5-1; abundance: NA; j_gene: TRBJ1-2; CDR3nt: TGCGCCAGCAGCTTGGACTCACAGGGTTTGAGCTATGGCTACACCTTC; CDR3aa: CASSLDSQGLSYGYTF
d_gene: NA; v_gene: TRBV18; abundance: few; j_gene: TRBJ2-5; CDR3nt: TGTGCCAGCTCACCATCGGGGGGCCGAGAGACCCAGTACTTC; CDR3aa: CASSPSGGRETQYF
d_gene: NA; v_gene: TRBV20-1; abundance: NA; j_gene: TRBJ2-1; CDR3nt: TGCAGTGCTACCCCACGGGACTCTTTATTCTTC; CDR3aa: CSATPRDSLFF
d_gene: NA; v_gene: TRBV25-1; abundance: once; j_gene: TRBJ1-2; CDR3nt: TGTGCCAGCAGTGCGGGGGGGAGCTATGGCTACACCTTC; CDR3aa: CASSAGGSYGYTF
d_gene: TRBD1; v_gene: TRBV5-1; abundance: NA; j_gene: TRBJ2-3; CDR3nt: TGCGCCAGCAGCTCGGGGACAGGGCTGGGGGATACGCAGTATTTT; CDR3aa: CASSSGTGLGDTQYF
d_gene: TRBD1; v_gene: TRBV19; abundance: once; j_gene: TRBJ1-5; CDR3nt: TGTGCCAGTTCCACAGGGGGTACCTATAGGATCCAGCCCCAGCATTTT; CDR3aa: CASSTGGTYRIQPQHF
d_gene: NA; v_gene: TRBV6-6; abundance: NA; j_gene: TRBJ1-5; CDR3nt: TGTGCCAGCAGTTATAAGGGGTACAATCAGCCCCAGCATTTT; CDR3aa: CASSYKGYNQPQHF
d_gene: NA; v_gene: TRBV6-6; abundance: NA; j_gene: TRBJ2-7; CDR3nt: TGTGCCAGCAGCTGGACAATTGGGACCTACGAGCAGTACTTC; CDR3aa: CASSWTIGTYEQYF
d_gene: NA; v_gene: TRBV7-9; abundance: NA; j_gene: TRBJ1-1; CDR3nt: TGTGCCAGCAGCCCCACGACAGGCACTGAAGCTTTCTTT; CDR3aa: CASSPTTGTEAFF
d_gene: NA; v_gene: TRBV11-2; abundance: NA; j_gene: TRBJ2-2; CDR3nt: TGTGCCAGCAGCTTAGAGGGGGCACTCCATTCAAACACCGGGGAGCTGTTTTTT; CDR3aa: CASSLEGALHSNTGELFF
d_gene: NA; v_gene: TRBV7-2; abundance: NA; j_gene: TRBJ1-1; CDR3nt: TGTGCCAGCAGCCCCGTGAACTCCGGAGGGGACACTGAAGCTTTCTTT; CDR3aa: CASSPVNSGGDTEAFF
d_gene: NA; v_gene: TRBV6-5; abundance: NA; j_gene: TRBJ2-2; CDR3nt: TGTGCCAGCAGCCCCCAGAGTGGGAACACCGGGGAGCTGTTTTTT; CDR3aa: CASSPQSGNTGELFF
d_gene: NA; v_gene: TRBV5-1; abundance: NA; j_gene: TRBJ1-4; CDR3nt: TGCGCCAGCAGCTTGGTAGGCAGCATCTCTGAAAAACTGTTTTTT; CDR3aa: CASSLVGSISEKLFF
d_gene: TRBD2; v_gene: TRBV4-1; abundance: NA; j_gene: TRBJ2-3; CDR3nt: TGCGCCAGCAGCCAAGATCTTTTGACTAGCGGGAGGGCAGATACGCAGTATTTT; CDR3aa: CASSQDLLTSGRADTQYF
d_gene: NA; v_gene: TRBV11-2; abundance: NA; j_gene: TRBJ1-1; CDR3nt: TGTGCCAGCAGCTTAAAGTGGGGACTGAACACTGAAGCTTTCTTT; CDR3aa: CASSLKWGLNTEAFF
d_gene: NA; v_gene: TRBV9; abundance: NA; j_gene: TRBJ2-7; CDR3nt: TGTGCCAGCAGCGTAGACAGTGGCCATAACGAGCAGTACTTC; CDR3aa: CASSVDSGHNEQYF
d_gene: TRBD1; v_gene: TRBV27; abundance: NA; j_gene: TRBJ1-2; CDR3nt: TGTGCCAGCAGTTTAGGGACAGGGAGGCAAGGCTACACCTTC; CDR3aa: CASSLGTGRQGYTF
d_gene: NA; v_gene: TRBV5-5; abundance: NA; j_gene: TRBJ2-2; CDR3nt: TGTGCCAGCAGCTTGGAACAGAACACCGGGGAGCTGTTTTTT; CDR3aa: CASSLEQNTGELFF